One and the same sample provided the 12 T cell receptor beta chains below, sequenced in a study of T cell responses to AZD1222 COVID-19 vaccine. The method was immunoSEQ multiplex PCR; TCRdb's version includes in-frame clones alone and lacks a portion of them. This table holds 110,000 to 150,000 clones, around 93% found once. The material sequenced was peripheral blood, taken 28 days after the second AZD1222 dose. The receptors derive from an adult who received the AZD1222 COVID-19 vaccine.

This chain links TRBV29-1 with TRBJ2-1; a weak D match, TRBD1 (6 bases). Germline CDR1 reads SQVTM; CDR2 reads ANQGSEA. Trimming removed 4 bases from V and 4 bases from J, with 14 bases in between. The CDR3 has 14 residues. The CDR3 coding sequence is TGCAGCGTTGGTCGCCAGGGGCTATACAATGAGCAGTTCTTC. It codes for CSVGRQGLYNEQFF.

The chain joins TRBV2 to TRBJ1-2; TRBD1 matches 12 bases. J was trimmed by 6 bases and V by 2 bases; bases with no gene match: 7. The CDR3 is made up of 16 amino acids. The germline V gene encodes CDR1 SNHLY and CDR2 FYNNEI. The CDR3 coding sequence is TGTGCCAGCAGTGAAAGAAGGGGGACAGGGGGCAATGGCTACACCTTC. It translates to CASSERRGTGGNGYTF. The full variable domain, with the rest looked up from reference TRBV2 and TRBJ1-2, is EPEVTQTPSHQVTQMGQEVILRCVPISNHLYFYWYRQILGQKVEFLVSFYNNEISEKSEIFDDQFSVERPDGSNFTLKIRSTKLEDSAMYFCASSERRGTGGNGYTFGSGTRLTVV.

V is TRBV28 and J is TRBJ2-2; 11 nucleotides line up with TRBD1. The V segment lost 2 bases and the J segment 6 bases; nucleotides outside the gene matches: 5. CDR3 size: 16 residues. Germline lookup yields CDR1 MDHEN and CDR2 SYDVKM. CDR3 protein: CASSLEGQGVAGELFF. Written as DNA, the CDR3 is TGTGCCAGCAGTTTAGAGGGACAGGGGGTGGCCGGGGAGCTGTTTTTT.

The chain is built from TRBV19 and TRBJ1-2; D is possibly TRBD1 (6 bases). In germline, CDR1 is LNHDA, CDR2 SQIVND (reference sequence). V lost 8 bases and J 6 bases, leaving 19 bases between the germline ends. The CDR3 has 14 residues. The CDR3 bases are TGTGCCAGTCGAGCCGGACAGCCGTCTCATGGCTACACCTTC. This codes for CASRAGQPSHGYTF.

The genes are TRBV4-3 and TRBJ1-6, with 7 nucleotides matching TRBD1. V was clipped by 4 bases and J by 8 bases; unmatched bases: 11. The CDR3 length is 16 residues. The V gene's germline CDR1 is LGHNA and CDR2 YSLEER. The DNA of the CDR3 is TGCGCCAGCAGCCCGAAATGGGGAGGGGGCCATTCACCCCTCCACTTT. As protein: CASSPKWGGGHSPLHF.

The V and J genes are TRBV13 and TRBJ1-4, with no clear D. Per germline, CDR1 PRHDT and CDR2 FYEKMQ (reference sequence). V was trimmed by 6 bases and J by 5 bases, leaving 7 bases between them. The CDR3 runs to 12 residues. The CDR3 is CASRRRNEKLFF. In DNA form, the CDR3 reads TGTGCCAGCAGGCGAAGAAATGAAAAACTGTTTTTT.

This clone was seen just once. The gene calls are TRBV4-3 and TRBJ1-5, with a weak D call TRBD1 (6 bases). The CDR3 is 20 amino acids. The V gene's germline CDR1 is LGHNA and CDR2 YSLEER. The V end was cut by 0 bases, the J end by 2 bases, with 23 bases between. CDR3 residues: CASSQERGGPMGVGNQPQHF. The DNA of the CDR3 is TGCGCCAGCAGCCAAGAGAGAGGGGGACCGATGGGCGTCGGCAATCAGCCCCAGCATTTT.

Here the CDR3 DNA reads TGTGCCACCAGCAGCACCGAGTTCTCTGGAAACACCATATATTTT. It translates to CATSSTEFSGNTIYF. The chain uses TRBV15 and TRBJ1-3, with D uncertain. The germline V gene encodes CDR1 LNHNV and CDR2 YYDKDF (reference sequence). The CDR3 has 15 amino acids. With 3 bases removed from V and 0 bases from J, the gap between germline ends came to 9 bases.

This chain connects TRBV27 to TRBJ1-1; 7 bases line up with TRBD1. V lost 2 bases, J lost 5 bases, and 8 bases stayed unmatched. Germline loops: CDR1 MNHEY, CDR2 SMNVEV (reference sequence). The CDR3 is 15 amino acids. This CDR3 is CASSLDRVPGTEAFF. The DNA for the CDR3 is TGTGCCAGCAGTTTAGACAGGGTGCCGGGGACTGAAGCTTTCTTT.

The CDR3 region has the DNA TGCAGTGATGGGACCCAAGAGACCCAGTACTTC. This gives the protein CSDGTQETQYF. J is TRBJ2-5 and V is TRBV20-1; the D call may be TRBD1 or TRBD2 (5 bases each). Trimming stripped 7 bases from V and 1 base from J, with 7 bases between. The CDR3 runs to 11 residues. CDR1 and CDR2 (germline): DFQATT, SNEGSKA (reference sequence).

The V gene is TRBV19, the J gene TRBJ1-5; D uncertain. This CDR3 is built from 15 residues. V lost 6 bases and J 3 bases, leaving 15 bases between the germline ends. Germline CDR1 reads LNHDA; CDR2 reads SQIVND (reference sequence). The CDR3 sequence: CASRIMGSNNQPQHF. DNA for the CDR3: TGTGCCAGTAGAATTATGGGGTCTAACAATCAGCCCCAGCATTTT.

The chain recombines TRBV7-9 with TRBJ2-3; D gene uncertain. The CDR3 spans 13 residues. V dropped 1 base and J dropped 0 bases, with 2 bases sitting between them. Germline CDR1 reads SEHNR; CDR2 reads FQNEAQ (reference sequence). CDR3 amino acids: CASSLVSTDTQYF. CDR3 nucleotides: TGTGCCAGCAGCTTAGTCAGCACAGATACGCAGTATTTT.